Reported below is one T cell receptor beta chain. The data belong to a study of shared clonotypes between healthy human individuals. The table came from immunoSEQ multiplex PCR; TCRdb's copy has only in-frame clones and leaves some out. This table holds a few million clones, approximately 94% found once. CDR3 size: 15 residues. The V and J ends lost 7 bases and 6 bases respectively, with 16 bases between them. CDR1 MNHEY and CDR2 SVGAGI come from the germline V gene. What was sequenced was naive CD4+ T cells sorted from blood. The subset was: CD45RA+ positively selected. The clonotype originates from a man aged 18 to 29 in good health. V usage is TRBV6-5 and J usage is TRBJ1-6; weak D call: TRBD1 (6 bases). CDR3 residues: CASTSTGQPNSPLHF. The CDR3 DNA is TGTGCCAGCACCTCAACAGGGCAGCCTAATTCACCCCTCCACTTT.